This TCR beta chain derives from a study of cytomegalovirus exposure and HLA in healthy donors. Overall study results and limits: In an earlier analysis, in roughly 600 donors, most V segments appeared productive either ~90% or ~30% of the time.

V lost 0 bases, J lost 6 bases, and 9 bases lay in between. The CDR3 is 15 residues long. The germline V gene has CDR1 MNHNS and CDR2 SASEGT. Amplification used 60 Vbeta primers and 13 Jbeta primers. TCRdb's table, derived via immunoSEQ multiplex PCR, lists solely in-frame clones and lacks some. The top ten clones hold less than 4.5% of a sample with roughly 100,000 clones, 55% to 75% of them seen once. There are a few counts of this clone. Its antigen is unidentified. The genes are TRBV6-1 and TRBJ1-6, with D hard to call. This receptor was taken from a young man in good health and CMV-seropositive. The sequenced material came from PBMCs. The CDR3 coding sequence is TGTGCCAGCAGTGAAGCGACGACTGCTAATTCACCCCTCCACTTT. This gives the protein CASSEATTANSPLHF.